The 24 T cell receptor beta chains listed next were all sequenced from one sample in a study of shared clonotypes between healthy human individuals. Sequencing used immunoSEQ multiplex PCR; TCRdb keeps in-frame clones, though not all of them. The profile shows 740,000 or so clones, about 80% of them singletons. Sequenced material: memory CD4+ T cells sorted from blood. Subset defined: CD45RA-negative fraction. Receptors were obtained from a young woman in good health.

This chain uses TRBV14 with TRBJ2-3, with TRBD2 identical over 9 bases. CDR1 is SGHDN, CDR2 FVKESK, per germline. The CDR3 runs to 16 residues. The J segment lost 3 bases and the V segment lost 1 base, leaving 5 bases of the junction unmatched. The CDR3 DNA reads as TGTGCCAGCAGCCAAGTGGCTAGCGGGGTAACAGATACGCAGTATTTT. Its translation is CASSQVASGVTDTQYF.

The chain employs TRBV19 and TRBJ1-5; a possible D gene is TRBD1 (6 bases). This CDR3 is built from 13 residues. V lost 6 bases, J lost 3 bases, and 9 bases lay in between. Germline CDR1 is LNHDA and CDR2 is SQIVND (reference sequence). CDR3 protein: CASRRQDNQPQHF. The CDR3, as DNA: TGTGCCAGTAGAAGACAGGACAATCAGCCCCAGCATTTT.

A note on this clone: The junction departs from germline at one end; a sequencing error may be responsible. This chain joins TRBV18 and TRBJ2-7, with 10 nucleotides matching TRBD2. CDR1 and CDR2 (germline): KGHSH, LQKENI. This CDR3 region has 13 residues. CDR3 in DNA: TGTGCCAGCTCACCACCGATTGGGACTAGCGTTACCTTC. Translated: CASSPPIGTSVTF.

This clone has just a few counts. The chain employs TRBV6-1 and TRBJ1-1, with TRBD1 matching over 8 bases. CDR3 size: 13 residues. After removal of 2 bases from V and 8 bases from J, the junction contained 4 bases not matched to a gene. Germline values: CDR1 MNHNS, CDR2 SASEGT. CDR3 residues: CASSETRDREAFF. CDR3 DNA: TGTGCCAGCAGTGAAACAAGGGACAGGGAAGCTTTCTTT.

The CDR3: CASSFTPSGNTIYF. As DNA, the CDR3 is TGTGCCAGCAGTTTCACACCCTCTGGAAACACCATATATTTT. V gene TRBV11-1 combines with J gene TRBJ1-3; D ambiguous. The germline V gene has CDR1 SGHAT and CDR2 FQDESV (reference sequence). The CDR3 is 14 residues long. The germline V and J ends were trimmed by 6 bases and 0 bases, with 9 bases remaining between them.

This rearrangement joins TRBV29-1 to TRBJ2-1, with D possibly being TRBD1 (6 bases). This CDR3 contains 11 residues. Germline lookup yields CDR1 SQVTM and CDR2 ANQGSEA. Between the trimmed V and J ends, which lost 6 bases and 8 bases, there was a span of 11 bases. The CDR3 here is CSVARGHEQFF. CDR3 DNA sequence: TGCAGCGTCGCCAGGGGTCATGAGCAGTTCTTC.

CDR3 in amino acids: CASSQQGGTEAFF. CDR3 nucleotides: TGTGCCAGCAGCCAACAGGGTGGGACTGAAGCTTTCTTT. V gene TRBV7-9 combines with J gene TRBJ1-1, with a tentative D call TRBD1 (6 bases). The CDR3 spans 13 residues. The V gene lost 5 bases and the J gene lost 5 bases, with 12 bases spanning the gap. CDR1 is SEHNR and CDR2 is FQNEAQ in the germline V gene (reference sequence).

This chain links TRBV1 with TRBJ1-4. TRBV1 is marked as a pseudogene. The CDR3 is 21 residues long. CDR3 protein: CTSSQDPGRTEGYTTNEKLFF. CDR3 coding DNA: TGCACCAGCAGCCAAGATCCGGGAAGAACGGAGGGTTACACAACTAATGAAAAACTGTTTTTT.

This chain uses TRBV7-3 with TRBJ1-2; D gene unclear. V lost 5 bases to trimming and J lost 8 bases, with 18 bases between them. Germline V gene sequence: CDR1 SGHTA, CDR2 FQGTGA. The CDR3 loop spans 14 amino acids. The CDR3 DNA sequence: TGTGCCAGCAGCCCCAATTATGTGGGGAGCGGCTACACCTTC. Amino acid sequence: CASSPNYVGSGYTF.

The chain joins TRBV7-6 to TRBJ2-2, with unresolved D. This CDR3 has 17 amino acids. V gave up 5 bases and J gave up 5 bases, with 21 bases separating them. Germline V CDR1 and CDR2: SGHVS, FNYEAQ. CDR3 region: CASSPRRSTYRTGELFF. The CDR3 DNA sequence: TGTGCCAGCAGCCCCCGGCGGAGCACGTATCGTACCGGGGAGCTGTTTTTT.

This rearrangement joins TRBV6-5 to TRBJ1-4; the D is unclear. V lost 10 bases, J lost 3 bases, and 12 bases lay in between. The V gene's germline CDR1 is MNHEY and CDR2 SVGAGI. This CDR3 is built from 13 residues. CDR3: CATRTMANEKLFF. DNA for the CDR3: TGTGCCACCCGGACTATGGCTAATGAAAAACTGTTTTTT.

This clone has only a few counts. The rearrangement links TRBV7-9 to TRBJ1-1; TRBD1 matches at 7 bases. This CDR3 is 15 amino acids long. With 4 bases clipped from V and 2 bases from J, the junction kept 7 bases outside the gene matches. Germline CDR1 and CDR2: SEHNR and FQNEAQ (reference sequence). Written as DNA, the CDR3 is TGTGCCAGCAGCTCAGGACAGGAAATAAACACTGAAGCTTTCTTT. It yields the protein CASSSGQEINTEAFF. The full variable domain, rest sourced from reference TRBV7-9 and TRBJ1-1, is DTGVSQNPRHKITKRGQNVTFRCDPISEHNRLYWYRQTLGQGPEFLTYFQNEAQLEKSRLLSDRFSAERPKGSFSTLEIQRTEQGDSAMYLCASSSGQEINTEAFFGQGTRLTVV.

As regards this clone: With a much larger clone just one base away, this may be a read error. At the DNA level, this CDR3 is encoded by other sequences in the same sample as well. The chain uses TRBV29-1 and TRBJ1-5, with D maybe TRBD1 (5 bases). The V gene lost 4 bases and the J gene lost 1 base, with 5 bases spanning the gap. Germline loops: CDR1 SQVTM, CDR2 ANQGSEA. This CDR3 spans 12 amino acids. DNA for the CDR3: TGCAGCGTTGGGGACAGCAATCAGCCCCAGCATTTT. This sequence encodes CSVGDSNQPQHF.

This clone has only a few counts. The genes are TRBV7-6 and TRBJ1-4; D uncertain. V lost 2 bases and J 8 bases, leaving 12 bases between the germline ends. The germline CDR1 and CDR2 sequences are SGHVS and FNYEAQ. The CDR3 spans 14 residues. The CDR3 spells CASSLSTSGEKLFF. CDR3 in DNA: TGTGCCAGCAGCTTATCCACGTCTGGCGAAAAACTGTTTTTT.

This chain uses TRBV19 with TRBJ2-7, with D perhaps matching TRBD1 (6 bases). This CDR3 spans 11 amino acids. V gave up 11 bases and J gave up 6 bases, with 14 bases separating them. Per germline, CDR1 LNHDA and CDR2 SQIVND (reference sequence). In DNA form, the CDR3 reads TGTGCCTCGAAAGGGGGTTCCGAGCAGTACTTC. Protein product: CASKGGSEQYF.

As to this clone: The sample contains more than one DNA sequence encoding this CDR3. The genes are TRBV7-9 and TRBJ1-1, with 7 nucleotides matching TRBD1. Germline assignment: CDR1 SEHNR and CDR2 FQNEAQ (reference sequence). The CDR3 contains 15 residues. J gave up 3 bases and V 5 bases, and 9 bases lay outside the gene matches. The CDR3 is CASSTRQGGDTEAFF. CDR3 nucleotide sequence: TGTGCCAGCAGCACACGACAGGGTGGGGACACTGAAGCTTTCTTT.

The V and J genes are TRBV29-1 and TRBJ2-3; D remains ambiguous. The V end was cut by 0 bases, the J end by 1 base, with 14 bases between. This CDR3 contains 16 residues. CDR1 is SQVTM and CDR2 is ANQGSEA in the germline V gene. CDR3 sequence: CSVEDWGNRGTDTQYF. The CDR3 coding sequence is TGCAGCGTTGAAGATTGGGGAAATCGCGGCACAGATACGCAGTATTTT.

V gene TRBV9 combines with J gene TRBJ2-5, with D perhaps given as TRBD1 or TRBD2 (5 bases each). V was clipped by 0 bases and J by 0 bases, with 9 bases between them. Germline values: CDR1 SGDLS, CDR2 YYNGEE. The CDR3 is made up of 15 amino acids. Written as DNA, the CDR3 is TGTGCCAGCAGCGTAGGAGGGGCGTACCAAGAGACCCAGTACTTC. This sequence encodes CASSVGGAYQETQYF. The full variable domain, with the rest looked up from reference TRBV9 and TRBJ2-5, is DSGVTQTPKHLITATGQRVTLRCSPRSGDLSVYWYQQSLDQGLQFLIQYYNGEERAKGNILERFSAQQFPDLHSELNLSSLELGDSALYFCASSVGGAYQETQYFGPGTRLLVL.

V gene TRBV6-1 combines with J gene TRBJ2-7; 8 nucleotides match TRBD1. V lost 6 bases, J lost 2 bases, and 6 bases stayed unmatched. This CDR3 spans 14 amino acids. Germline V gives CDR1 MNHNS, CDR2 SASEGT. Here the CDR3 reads CASRTGTGAYEQYF. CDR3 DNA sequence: TGTGCCAGCAGGACCGGGACAGGAGCCTACGAGCAGTACTTC.

The CDR3 nucleotides read TGTGCCAGCAGTCGAGGGCCCATCTACGAGCAGTACTTC. Its translation is CASSRGPIYEQYF. The rearrangement uses TRBV6-6 and TRBJ2-7; D might be TRBD2 (5 bases). Trimming pared 5 bases from V and 3 bases from J, leaving 11 bases between. From germline, CDR1 is MNHNY and CDR2 SVGAGI (reference sequence). The CDR3 runs to 13 residues.

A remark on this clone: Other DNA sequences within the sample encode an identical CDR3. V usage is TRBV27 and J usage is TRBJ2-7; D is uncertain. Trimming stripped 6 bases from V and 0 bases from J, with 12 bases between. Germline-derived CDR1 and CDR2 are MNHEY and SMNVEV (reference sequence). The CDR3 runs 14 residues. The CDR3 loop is CASSRSRGSYEQYF. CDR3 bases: TGTGCCAGCAGCCGATCCCGCGGCTCCTACGAGCAGTACTTC.

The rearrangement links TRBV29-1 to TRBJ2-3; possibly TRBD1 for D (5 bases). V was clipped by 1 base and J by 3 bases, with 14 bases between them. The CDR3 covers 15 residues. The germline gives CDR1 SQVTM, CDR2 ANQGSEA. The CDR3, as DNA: TGCAGCGTTGAAGCGGACGGGCCAGGGACAGATACGCAGTATTTT. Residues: CSVEADGPGTDTQYF.

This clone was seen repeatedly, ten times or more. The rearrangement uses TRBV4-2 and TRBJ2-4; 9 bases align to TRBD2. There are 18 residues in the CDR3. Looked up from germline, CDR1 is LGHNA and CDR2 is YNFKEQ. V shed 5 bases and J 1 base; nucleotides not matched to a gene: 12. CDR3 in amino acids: CASSEGVAGEGAKNIQYF. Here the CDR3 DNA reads TGTGCCAGCAGCGAGGGGGTAGCGGGAGAGGGGGCCAAAAACATTCAGTACTTC.

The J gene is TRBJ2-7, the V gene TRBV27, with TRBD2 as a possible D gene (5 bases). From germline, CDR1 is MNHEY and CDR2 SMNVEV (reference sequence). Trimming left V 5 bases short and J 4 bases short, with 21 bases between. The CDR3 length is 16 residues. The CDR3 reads CASSPRAGVEGYEQYF. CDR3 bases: TGTGCCAGCAGTCCACGGGCGGGCGTCGAGGGTTACGAGCAGTACTTC.